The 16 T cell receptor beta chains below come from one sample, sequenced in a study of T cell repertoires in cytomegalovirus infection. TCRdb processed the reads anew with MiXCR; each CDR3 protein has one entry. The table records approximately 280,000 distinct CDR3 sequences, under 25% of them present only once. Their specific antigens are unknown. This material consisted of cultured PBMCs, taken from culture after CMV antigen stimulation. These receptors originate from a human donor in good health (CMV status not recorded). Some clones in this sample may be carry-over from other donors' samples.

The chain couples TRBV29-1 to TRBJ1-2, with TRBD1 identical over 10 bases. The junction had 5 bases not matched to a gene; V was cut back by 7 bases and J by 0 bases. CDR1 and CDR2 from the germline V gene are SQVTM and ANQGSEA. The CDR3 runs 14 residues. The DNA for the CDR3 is TGCAGCGCCGACGGACAGGGGGCTAACTATGGCTACACCTTC. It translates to CSADGQGANYGYTF.

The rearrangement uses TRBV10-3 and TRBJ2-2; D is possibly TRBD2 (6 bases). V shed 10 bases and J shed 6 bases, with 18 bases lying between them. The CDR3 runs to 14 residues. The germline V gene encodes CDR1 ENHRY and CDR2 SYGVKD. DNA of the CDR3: TGTGCCAGCGCTGATGGGGGGAGCGCCGGGGAGCTGTTTTTT. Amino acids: CASADGGSAGELFF.

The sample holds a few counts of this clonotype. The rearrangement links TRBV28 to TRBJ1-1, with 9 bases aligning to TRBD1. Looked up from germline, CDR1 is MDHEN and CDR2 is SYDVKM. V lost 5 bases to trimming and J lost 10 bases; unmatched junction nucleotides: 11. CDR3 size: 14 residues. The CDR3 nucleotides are TGTGCCAGCAGTCCCCGGGACAGGGTCCTGGTAGCTTTCTTT. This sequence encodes CASSPRDRVLVAFF.

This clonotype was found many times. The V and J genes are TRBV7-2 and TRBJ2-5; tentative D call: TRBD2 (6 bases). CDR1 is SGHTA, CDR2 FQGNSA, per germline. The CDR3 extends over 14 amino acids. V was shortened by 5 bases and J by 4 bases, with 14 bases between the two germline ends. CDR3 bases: TGTGCCAGCAGCATGCTCGGGGGAGGAGAGACCCAGTACTTC. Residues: CASSMLGGGETQYF.

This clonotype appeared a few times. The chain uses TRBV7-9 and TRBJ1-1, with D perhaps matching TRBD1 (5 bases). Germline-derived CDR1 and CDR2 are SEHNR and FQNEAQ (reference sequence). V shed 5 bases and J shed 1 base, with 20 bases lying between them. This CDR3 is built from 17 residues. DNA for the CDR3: TGTGCCAGCAGCCCGCTGGGGGGGATTGTGCGGAACACTGAAGCTTTCTTT. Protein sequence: CASSPLGGIVRNTEAFF.

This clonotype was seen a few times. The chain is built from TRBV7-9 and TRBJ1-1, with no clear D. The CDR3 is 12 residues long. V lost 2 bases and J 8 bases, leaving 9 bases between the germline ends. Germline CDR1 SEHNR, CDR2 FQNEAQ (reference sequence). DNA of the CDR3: TGTGCCAGCAGCTTACTGCAGGCAGAAGCTTTCTTT. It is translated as CASSLLQAEAFF.

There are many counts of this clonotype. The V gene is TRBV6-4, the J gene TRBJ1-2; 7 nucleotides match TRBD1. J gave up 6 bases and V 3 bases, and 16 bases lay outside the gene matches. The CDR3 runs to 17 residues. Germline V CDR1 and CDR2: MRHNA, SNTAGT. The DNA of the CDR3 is TGTGCCAGCAGTGATGGGACAGACGCAGCAAGTAGCCATGGCTACACCTTC. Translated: CASSDGTDAASSHGYTF.

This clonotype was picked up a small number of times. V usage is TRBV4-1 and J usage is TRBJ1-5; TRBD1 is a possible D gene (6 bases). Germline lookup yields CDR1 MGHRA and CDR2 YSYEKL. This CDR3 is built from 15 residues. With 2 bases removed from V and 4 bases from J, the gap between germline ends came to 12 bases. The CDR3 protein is CASSQPGHENQPQHF. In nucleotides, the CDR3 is TGCGCCAGCAGCCAACCGGGACATGAAAATCAGCCCCAGCATTTT.

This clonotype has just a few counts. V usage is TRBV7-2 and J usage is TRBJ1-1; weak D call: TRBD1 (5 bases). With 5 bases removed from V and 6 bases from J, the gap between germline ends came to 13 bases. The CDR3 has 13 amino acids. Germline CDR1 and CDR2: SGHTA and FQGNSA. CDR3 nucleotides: TGTGCCAGCAGCCTACAGGACGGAGCTGAAGCTTTCTTT. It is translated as CASSLQDGAEAFF.

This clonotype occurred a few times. DNA of the CDR3: TGTGCCAGCGTCCCGGGGAGCACAGATACGCAGTATTTT. Translated: CASVPGSTDTQYF. The rearrangement joins TRBV28 to TRBJ2-3; tentative D call: TRBD2 (5 bases). Germline CDR1 MDHEN, CDR2 SYDVKM. Trimming left V 8 bases short and J 0 bases short, with 9 bases between. The CDR3 has 13 residues. Filled out from reference TRBV28 and TRBJ2-3, the complete variable domain reads DVKVTQSSRYLVKRTGEKVFLECVQDMDHENMFWYRQDPGLGLRLIYFSYDVKMKEKGDIPEGYSVSREKKERFSLILESASTNQTSMYLCASVPGSTDTQYFGPGTRLTVL.

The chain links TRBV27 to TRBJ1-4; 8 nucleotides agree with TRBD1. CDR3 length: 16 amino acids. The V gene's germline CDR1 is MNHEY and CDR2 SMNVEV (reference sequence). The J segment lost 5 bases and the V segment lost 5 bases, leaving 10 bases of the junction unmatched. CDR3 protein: CASSVRNRGLNEKLFF. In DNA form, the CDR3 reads TGTGCCAGCAGTGTACGCAACAGGGGGTTAAATGAAAAACTGTTTTTT.

The DNA of the CDR3 is TGTGCCAGCAGTTCGGGGGTAAGTCAGCCCCAGCATTTT. It codes for CASSSGVSQPQHF. V gene TRBV12-3 or TRBV12-4 combines with J gene TRBJ1-5, with D possibly being TRBD1 (5 bases). The CDR3 contains 13 residues. Between the trimmed V and J ends, which lost 4 bases and 6 bases, there was a span of 10 bases.

The DNA of the CDR3 is TGCAGTGCAAGGACTTCCGCCGAGCAGTACTTC. This translates into CSARTSAEQYF. The rearrangement uses TRBV20-1 and TRBJ2-7; D is perhaps TRBD2 (5 bases). Trimming stripped 6 bases from V and 6 bases from J, with 12 bases between. The CDR3 is 11 amino acids. The germline V gene encodes CDR1 DFQATT and CDR2 SNEGSKA (reference sequence).

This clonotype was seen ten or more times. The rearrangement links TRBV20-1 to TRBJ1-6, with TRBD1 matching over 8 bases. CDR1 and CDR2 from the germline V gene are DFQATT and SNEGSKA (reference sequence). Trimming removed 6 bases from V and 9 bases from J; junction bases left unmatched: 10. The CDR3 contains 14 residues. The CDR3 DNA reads TGCAGTGCACATCACGGACAGGGTAGTTCACCCCTCCACTTT. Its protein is CSAHHGQGSSPLHF.

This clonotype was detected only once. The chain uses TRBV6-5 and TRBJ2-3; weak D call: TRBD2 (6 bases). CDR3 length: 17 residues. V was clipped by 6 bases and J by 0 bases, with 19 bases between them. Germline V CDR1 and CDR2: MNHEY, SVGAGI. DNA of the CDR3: TGTGCCAGCAGCCTCCGGCGGAAGCGGGCTAGCACAGATACGCAGTATTTT. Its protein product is CASSLRRKRASTDTQYF.

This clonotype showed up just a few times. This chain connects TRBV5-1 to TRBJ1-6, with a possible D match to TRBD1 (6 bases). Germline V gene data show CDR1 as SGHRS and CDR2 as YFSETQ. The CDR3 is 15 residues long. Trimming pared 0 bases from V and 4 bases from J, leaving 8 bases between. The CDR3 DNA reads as TGCGCCAGCAGCTTGGGACAGGATTATAATTCACCCCTCCACTTT. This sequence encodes CASSLGQDYNSPLHF.